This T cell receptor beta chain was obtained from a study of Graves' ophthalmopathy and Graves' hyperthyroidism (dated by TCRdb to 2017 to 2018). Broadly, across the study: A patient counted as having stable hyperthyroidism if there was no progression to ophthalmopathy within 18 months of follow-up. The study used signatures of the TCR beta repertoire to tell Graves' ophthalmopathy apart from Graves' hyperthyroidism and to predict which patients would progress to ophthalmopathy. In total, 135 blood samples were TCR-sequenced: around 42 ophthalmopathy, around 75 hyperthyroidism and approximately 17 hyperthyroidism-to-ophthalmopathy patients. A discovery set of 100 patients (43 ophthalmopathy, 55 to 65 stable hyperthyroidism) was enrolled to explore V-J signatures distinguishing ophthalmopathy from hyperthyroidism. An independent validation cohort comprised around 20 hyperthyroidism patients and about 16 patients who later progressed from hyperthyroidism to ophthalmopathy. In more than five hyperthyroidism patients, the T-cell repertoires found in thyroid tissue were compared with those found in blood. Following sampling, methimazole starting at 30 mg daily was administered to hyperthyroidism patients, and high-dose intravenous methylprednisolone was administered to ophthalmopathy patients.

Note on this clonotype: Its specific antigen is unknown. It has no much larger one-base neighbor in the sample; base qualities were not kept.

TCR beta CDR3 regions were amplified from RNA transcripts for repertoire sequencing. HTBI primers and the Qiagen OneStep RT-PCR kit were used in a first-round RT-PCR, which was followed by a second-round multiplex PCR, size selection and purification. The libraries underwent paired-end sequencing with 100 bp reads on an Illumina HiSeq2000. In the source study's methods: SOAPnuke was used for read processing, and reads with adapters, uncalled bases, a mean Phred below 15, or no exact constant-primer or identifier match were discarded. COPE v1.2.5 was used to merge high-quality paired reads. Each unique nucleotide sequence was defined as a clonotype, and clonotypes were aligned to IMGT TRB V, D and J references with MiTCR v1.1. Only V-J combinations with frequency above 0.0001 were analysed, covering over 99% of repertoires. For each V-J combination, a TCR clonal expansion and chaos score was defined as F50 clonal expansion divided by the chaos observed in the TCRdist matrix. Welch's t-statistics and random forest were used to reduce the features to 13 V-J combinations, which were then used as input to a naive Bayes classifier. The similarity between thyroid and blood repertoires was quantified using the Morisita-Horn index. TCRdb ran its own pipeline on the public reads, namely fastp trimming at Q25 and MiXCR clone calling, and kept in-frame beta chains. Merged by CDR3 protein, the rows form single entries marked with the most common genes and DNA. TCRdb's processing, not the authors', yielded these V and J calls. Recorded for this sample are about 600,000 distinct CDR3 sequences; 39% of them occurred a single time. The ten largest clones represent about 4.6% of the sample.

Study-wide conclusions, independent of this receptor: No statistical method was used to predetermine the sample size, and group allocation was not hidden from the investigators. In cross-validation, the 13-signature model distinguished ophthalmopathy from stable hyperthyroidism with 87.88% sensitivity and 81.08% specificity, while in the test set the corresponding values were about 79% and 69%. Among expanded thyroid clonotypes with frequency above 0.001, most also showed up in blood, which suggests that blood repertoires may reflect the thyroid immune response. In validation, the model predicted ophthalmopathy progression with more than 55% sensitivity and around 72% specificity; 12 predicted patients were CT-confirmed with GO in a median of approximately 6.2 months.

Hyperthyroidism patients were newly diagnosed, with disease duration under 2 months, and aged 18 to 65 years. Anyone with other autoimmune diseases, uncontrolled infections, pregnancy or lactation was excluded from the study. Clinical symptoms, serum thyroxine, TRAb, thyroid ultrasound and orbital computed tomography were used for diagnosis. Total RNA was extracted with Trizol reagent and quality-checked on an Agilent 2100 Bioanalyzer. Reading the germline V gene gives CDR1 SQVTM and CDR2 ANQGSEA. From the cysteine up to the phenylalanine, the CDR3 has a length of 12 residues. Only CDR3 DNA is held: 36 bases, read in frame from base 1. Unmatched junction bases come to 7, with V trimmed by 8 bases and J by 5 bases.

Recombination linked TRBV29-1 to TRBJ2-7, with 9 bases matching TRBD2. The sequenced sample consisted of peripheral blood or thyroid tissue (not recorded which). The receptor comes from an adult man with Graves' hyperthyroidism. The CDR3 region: CSLAGGAHEQYF. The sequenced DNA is TGCAGCTTGGCGGGAGGGGCCCACGAGCAGTACTTC.